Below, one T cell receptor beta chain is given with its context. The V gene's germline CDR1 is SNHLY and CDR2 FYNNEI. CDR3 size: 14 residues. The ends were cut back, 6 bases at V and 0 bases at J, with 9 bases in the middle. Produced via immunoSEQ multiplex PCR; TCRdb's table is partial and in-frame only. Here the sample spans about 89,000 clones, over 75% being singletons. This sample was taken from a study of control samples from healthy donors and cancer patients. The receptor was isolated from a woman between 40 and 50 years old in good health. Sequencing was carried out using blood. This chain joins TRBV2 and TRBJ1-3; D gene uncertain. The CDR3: CASRVDNSGNTIYF. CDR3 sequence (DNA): TGTGCCAGCAGAGTAGACAACTCTGGAAACACCATATATTTT.